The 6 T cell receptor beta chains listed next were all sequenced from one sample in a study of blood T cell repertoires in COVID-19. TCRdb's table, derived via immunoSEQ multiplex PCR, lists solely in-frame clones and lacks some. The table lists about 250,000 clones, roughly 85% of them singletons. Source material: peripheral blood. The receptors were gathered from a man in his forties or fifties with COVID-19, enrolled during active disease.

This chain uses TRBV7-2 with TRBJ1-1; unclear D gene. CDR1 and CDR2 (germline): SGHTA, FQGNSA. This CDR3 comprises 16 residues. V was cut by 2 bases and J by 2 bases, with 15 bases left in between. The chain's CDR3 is CASSLSSGSGNTEAFF. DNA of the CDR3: TGTGCCAGCAGCTTAAGTTCTGGTTCAGGAAACACTGAAGCTTTCTTT.

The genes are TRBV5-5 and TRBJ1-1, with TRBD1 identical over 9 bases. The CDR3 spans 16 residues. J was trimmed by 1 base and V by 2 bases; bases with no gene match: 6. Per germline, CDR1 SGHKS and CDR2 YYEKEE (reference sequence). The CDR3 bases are TGTGCCAGCAGCTTTAGGACAGGGGTTCCGAACACTGAAGCTTTCTTT. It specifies CASSFRTGVPNTEAFF.

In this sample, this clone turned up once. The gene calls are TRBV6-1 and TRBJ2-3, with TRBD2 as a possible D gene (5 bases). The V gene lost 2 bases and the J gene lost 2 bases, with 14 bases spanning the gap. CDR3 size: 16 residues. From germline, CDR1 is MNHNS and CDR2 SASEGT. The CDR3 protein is CASSETPRGYTDTQYF. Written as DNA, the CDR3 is TGTGCCAGCAGTGAAACCCCACGGGGTTACACAGATACGCAGTATTTT.

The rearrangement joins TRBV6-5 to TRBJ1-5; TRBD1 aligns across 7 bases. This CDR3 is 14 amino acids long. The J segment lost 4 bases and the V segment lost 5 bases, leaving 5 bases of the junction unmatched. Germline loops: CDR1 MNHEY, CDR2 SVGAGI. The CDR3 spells CASSLTGLNQPQHF. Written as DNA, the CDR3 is TGTGCCAGCAGTCTGACAGGGTTAAATCAGCCCCAGCATTTT.

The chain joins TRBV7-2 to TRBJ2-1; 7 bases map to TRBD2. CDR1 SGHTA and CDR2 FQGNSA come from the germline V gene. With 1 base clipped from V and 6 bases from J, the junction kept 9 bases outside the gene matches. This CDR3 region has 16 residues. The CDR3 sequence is CASSLGLADISNEQFF. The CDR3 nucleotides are TGTGCCAGCAGCTTAGGTCTAGCGGATATTTCCAATGAGCAGTTCTTC. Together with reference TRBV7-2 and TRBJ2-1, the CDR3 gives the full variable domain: GAGVSQSPSNKVTEKGKDVELRCDPISGHTALYWYRQSLGQGLEFLIYFQGNSAPDKSGLPSDRFSAERTGGSVSTLTIQRTQQEDSAVYLCASSLGLADISNEQFFGPGTRLTVL.

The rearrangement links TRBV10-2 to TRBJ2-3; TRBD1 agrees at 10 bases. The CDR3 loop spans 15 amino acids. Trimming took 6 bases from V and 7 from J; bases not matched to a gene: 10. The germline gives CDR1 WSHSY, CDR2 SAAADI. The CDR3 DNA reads TGCGCCAGCAGAAGCCCCGACAGGGGGCCGAATACGCAGTATTTT. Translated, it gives CASRSPDRGPNTQYF.